This entry lists 13 T cell receptor beta chains sequenced from one sample in a study of T cell changes during pregnancy in multiple sclerosis. Repertoires were generated with immunoSEQ multiplex PCR, while TCRdb's copy carries only in-frame clones and drops some. The profile shows some 50,000 clones, approximately 90% of them singletons. The sequenced sample was CD8+ T cells from peripheral blood mononuclear cells, obtained in the second trimester of pregnancy. The receptors shown here come from a female donor with multiple sclerosis, enrolled in a pregnancy study.

This clone was counted a single time. This chain links TRBV6-6 with TRBJ1-1; 8 bases fit TRBD1. Looked up from germline, CDR1 is MNHNY and CDR2 is SVGAGI (reference sequence). The CDR3 loop spans 14 amino acids. V lost 6 bases, J lost 5 bases, and 8 bases stayed unmatched. For the CDR3, the DNA is TGTGCCAGCAGCCCCGACAGGGGAAGGACTGAAGCTTTCTTT. Encoded protein: CASSPDRGRTEAFF.

The chain employs TRBV7-3 and TRBJ2-3; TRBD2 matches 11 bases. The junction had 5 bases not matched to a gene; V was cut back by 5 bases and J by 4 bases. Germline V gene lookup returns CDR1 SGHTA and CDR2 FQGTGA. This CDR3 comprises 15 residues. The CDR3 here is CASSLSGGAPDTQYF. The CDR3 DNA sequence: TGTGCCAGCAGCCTTAGCGGGGGGGCCCCAGATACGCAGTATTTT.

This sequence joins TRBV4-3 and TRBJ2-7; 7 bases align to TRBD2. The J segment lost 5 bases and the V segment lost 4 bases, leaving 11 bases of the junction unmatched. This CDR3 has 15 residues. Germline lookup yields CDR1 LGHNA and CDR2 YSLEER. The CDR3 DNA sequence: TGCGCCAGCAGCCTTAATGTCGGGGGGTCCCACGAGCAGTACTTC. This encodes CASSLNVGGSHEQYF.

This rearrangement joins TRBV4-2 to TRBJ1-2; no firm D call. Trimming removed 5 bases at V and 1 base at J, with 8 bases between. CDR1 and CDR2 from the germline V gene are LGHNA and YNFKEQ. The CDR3 length is 13 residues. The CDR3 DNA reads as TGTGCCAGCAGCTACGGGAGTAACTATGGCTACACCTTC. This codes for CASSYGSNYGYTF.

The V and J genes are TRBV5-4 and TRBJ2-4; D is possibly TRBD2 (6 bases). The CDR3 contains 16 residues. Trimming removed 0 bases at V and 4 bases at J, with 14 bases between. Germline CDR1 is SGHNT and CDR2 is YYREEE (reference sequence). Here the CDR3 reads CASSLASERAKNIQYF. Written as DNA, the CDR3 is TGTGCCAGCAGCTTGGCAAGCGAGCGGGCAAAAAACATTCAGTACTTC.

The chain carries TRBV5-1 and TRBJ1-4; possibly TRBD1 for D (5 bases). The V end lost 3 bases, the J end lost 0 bases, and 12 bases lay between the germline ends. The CDR3 totals 16 residues. Germline loops: CDR1 SGHRS, CDR2 YFSETQ. The CDR3 here is CASSSRGLATNEKLFF. The CDR3 DNA sequence: TGCGCCAGCAGCTCTAGGGGCCTTGCAACTAATGAAAAACTGTTTTTT.

The V call is TRBV6-5, the J call TRBJ2-7; D unclear. Trimming shortened V by 7 bases and J by 2 bases, and 15 bases separated the two germline ends. The length of the CDR3 is 14 residues. CDR1 is MNHEY, CDR2 SVGAGI, per germline. CDR3 sequence reads: CASNPYGTTYEQYF. The CDR3 region has the DNA TGTGCCAGCAACCCATACGGTACCACCTACGAGCAGTACTTC.

The chain carries TRBV6-1 and TRBJ2-7; TRBD1 matches 7 bases. V shed 6 bases and J 3 bases; nucleotides not matched to a gene: 11. The CDR3 runs 15 residues. Germline-derived CDR1 and CDR2 are MNHNS and SASEGT. CDR3 coding DNA: TGTGCCAGCAGGGAGAACCGGGACAGTAACTACGAGCAGTACTTC. This encodes CASRENRDSNYEQYF.

This sequence joins TRBV9 and TRBJ2-1; 13 positions agree with TRBD2. The CDR3 consists of 15 residues. CDR1 SGDLS and CDR2 YYNGEE come from the germline V gene. V trimming: 5 bases; J trimming: 5 bases; junction bases outside the gene matches: 4. The CDR3, as DNA: TGTGCCAGCAGGAGGGGACTAGCGGGGAACAATGAGCAGTTCTTC. Residues: CASRRGLAGNNEQFF.

This chain links TRBV6-5 with TRBJ2-7; D is ambiguous. The CDR3 is 11 amino acids. V was cut by 10 bases and J by 7 bases, with 14 bases left in between. The V gene's germline CDR1 is MNHEY and CDR2 SVGAGI. This CDR3 is CATLLLGEQYF. CDR3 nucleotides: TGTGCCACCCTTCTTCTCGGGGAGCAGTACTTC.

The genes are TRBV9 and TRBJ2-3; perhaps TRBD2 as D (5 bases). V lost 4 bases to trimming and J lost 8 bases, with 17 bases between them. The CDR3 covers 14 residues. Germline lookup yields CDR1 SGDLS and CDR2 YYNGEE. The CDR3 DNA sequence: TGTGCCAGCAGCCCCCCTATAGCGTTAGGTACGCAGTATTTT. Protein sequence: CASSPPIALGTQYF.

CDR3 in amino acids: CASSQDPGQFAFF. CDR3 sequence (DNA): TGCGCCAGCAGCCAAGATCCGGGACAGTTTGCTTTCTTT. The chain recombines TRBV4-3 with TRBJ1-1; 7 nucleotides align to TRBD1. From germline, CDR1 is LGHNA and CDR2 YSLEER. CDR3 length: 13 amino acids. The J segment lost 11 bases and the V segment lost 0 bases, leaving 6 bases of the junction unmatched.

The chain carries TRBV11-2 and TRBJ1-5; perhaps TRBD1 as D (5 bases). CDR1 is SGHAT and CDR2 is FQNNGV in the germline V gene. The CDR3 spans 14 residues. V gave up 2 bases and J gave up 6 bases, with 11 bases separating them. The CDR3 nucleotides read TGTGCCAGCAGCTTATCAGGGAATACTCAGCCCCAGCATTTT. Its protein is CASSLSGNTQPQHF.